The 30 T cell receptor beta chains below come from one sample, sequenced in a study of OX40 agonist ivuxolimab in advanced cancers. Assay: immunoSEQ multiplex PCR; the TCRdb copy retains only in-frame clones and omits some. The table includes some 70,000 clones, just under 85% detected once. The sample here was CD4+ or CD8+ T cells sorted from blood, taken in a trial of the OX40 agonist ivuxolimab. These receptor sequences come from an adult with an advanced solid tumor such as melanoma, head and neck, liver or kidney cancer.

This clone was seen once. The chain links TRBV21-1 to TRBJ1-1; TRBD1, as called in the table, went unchecked against the DNA. TRBV21-1 corresponds to a pseudogene. This CDR3 comprises 16 residues. The CDR3 is CASSKARMDRGHKAFF. In DNA form, the CDR3 reads TGTGCCAGCAGCAAAGCGCGAATGGACAGGGGCCACAAGGCTTTCTTT.

The chain joins TRBV19 to TRBJ1-2; D remains ambiguous. The CDR3 has 14 residues. Trimming removed 5 bases from V and 8 bases from J, with 18 bases in between. Germline lookup yields CDR1 LNHDA and CDR2 SQIVND (reference sequence). The CDR3 protein is CASSSDFSNGGYTF. The DNA of the CDR3 is TGTGCCAGTAGTTCCGACTTTTCTAACGGGGGCTACACCTTC.

A single count supports this clone. The genes are TRBV10-3 and TRBJ2-7; TRBD1 aligns across 8 bases. Germline V gene sequence: CDR1 ENHRY, CDR2 SYGVKD. This CDR3 comprises 14 residues. Trimming cost V 4 bases and J 3 bases; bases outside gene matches: 5. CDR3 in DNA: TGTGCCATCAGTGGTGGACAGGGAGACTACGAGCAGTACGTC. Its translation: CAISGGQGDYEQYV.

The genes are TRBV6-1 and TRBJ1-5; D is possibly TRBD1 (5 bases). The CDR3 has 14 residues. V lost 7 bases to trimming and J lost 5 bases, with 15 bases between them. CDR1 MNHNS and CDR2 SASEGT come from the germline V gene. The CDR3 DNA is TGTGCCAGCAATGAGAGGGGTTTACATCAGCCCCAGCATTTT. Protein: CASNERGLHQPQHF.

The V and J genes are TRBV4-3 and TRBJ2-5; unclear D gene. There are 13 residues in the CDR3. Germline V CDR1 and CDR2: LGHNA, YSLEER. Trimming stripped 0 bases from V and 5 bases from J, with 7 bases between. For the CDR3, the DNA is TGCGCCAGCAGCCAAGAGGGTTGGGAGACCCAGTACTTC. This gives the protein CASSQEGWETQYF.

This clone has more than one count but fewer than ten. The gene calls are TRBV15 and TRBJ2-5; D is unresolved. V lost 0 bases, J lost 5 bases, and 4 bases lay in between. Germline CDR1 and CDR2: LNHNV and YYDKDF (reference sequence). This CDR3 region has 12 residues. The CDR3 DNA is TGTGCCACCAGCAGAGACATCGAGACCCAGTACTTC. Protein product: CATSRDIETQYF.

V is TRBV6-4 and J is TRBJ2-3; 9 bases agree with TRBD2. The trim removed 4 bases at V and 2 bases at J, leaving 1 base unmatched. The CDR3 is made up of 14 amino acids. Germline V lookup: CDR1 MRHNA, CDR2 SNTAGT. CDR3 coding DNA: TGTGCCAGCAGTGGCGGGGGGGCCACAGATACGCAGTATTTT. Encoded protein: CASSGGGATDTQYF.

To note about this clone: Other DNA sequences in the sample encode the same CDR3. This rearrangement joins TRBV4-3 to TRBJ2-6, with D possibly matching TRBD2 (6 bases). V was cut by 0 bases and J by 3 bases, with 12 bases left in between. From germline, CDR1 is LGHNA and CDR2 YSLEER. CDR3 size: 17 residues. The CDR3 DNA reads TGCGCCAGCAGCCAAGATCTGGGGGGAAGTGGGGCCAACGTCCTGACTTTC. This codes for CASSQDLGGSGANVLTF.

The table lists this clone with a count of one. The same CDR3 is also encoded by other DNA sequences in this sample. This chain links TRBV9 with TRBJ2-2; no clear D. The V gene's germline CDR1 is SGDLS and CDR2 YYNGEE. V was clipped by 0 bases and J by 6 bases, with 3 bases between them. The CDR3 runs to 12 residues. CDR3 DNA: TGTGCCAGCAGCGTAGTTTCCGGGGAGCTGTTTTTT. Residues: CASSVVSGELFF.

The chain joins TRBV6-6 to TRBJ2-5; D perhaps matches TRBD2 (5 bases). The CDR3 runs 15 residues. Germline CDR1 and CDR2: MNHNY and SVGAGI (reference sequence). Trimming cost V 0 bases and J 3 bases, with 11 bases left between them. The CDR3 sequence is CASSYSELEKETQYF. The CDR3, as DNA: TGTGCCAGCAGTTACTCCGAACTAGAAAAAGAGACCCAGTACTTC.

The chain couples TRBV6-5 to TRBJ2-7, with D unresolved. The CDR3 covers 15 residues. In germline, CDR1 is MNHEY, CDR2 SVGAGI. Trimming shortened V by 2 bases and J by 0 bases, and 11 bases separated the two germline ends. CDR3 protein: CASSYRAHSSYEQYV. The CDR3 DNA sequence: TGTGCCAGCAGTTACCGGGCTCATAGCTCCTACGAGCAGTACGTC.

The V call is TRBV9, the J call TRBJ2-1; D ambiguous. CDR3 length: 15 residues. The germline gives CDR1 SGDLS, CDR2 YYNGEE. V shed 3 bases and J shed 0 bases, with 10 bases lying between them. The chain's CDR3 is CASSDQANSYNEQFF. DNA of the CDR3: TGTGCCAGCAGCGATCAGGCGAACTCCTACAATGAGCAGTTCTTC.

The rearrangement links TRBV5-5 to TRBJ1-6, with TRBD1 matching 10 bases. J lost 7 bases, V lost 5 bases, and 6 bases had no gene match. Germline lookup yields CDR1 SGHKS and CDR2 YYEKEE (reference sequence). The CDR3 runs to 15 residues. CDR3 sequence reads: CASRPPGQGNSPLHF. For the CDR3, the DNA is TGTGCCAGCAGACCCCCGGGACAGGGGAATTCACCCCTCCACTTT.

The chain is built from TRBV18 and TRBJ1-1; TRBD1 might be the D (6 bases). This CDR3 comprises 19 residues. The V end was cut by 2 bases, the J end by 0 bases, with 22 bases between. Per the germline V gene, CDR1 is KGHSH and CDR2 is LQKENI. The CDR3: CASSPIEVQGQTMNTEAFF. CDR3 sequence (DNA): TGTGCCAGCTCACCAATTGAAGTACAGGGACAAACCATGAACACTGAAGCTTTCTTT.

The chain uses TRBV5-6 and TRBJ1-1; D unresolved. There are 12 residues in the CDR3. V was shortened by 1 base and J by 3 bases, with 4 bases between the two germline ends. CDR1 is SGHDT, CDR2 YYEEEE, per germline. The CDR3 coding sequence is TGTGCCAGCAGCTTGCGATACACTGAAGCTTTCTTT. Encoded protein: CASSLRYTEAFF. The full variable domain, with the rest looked up from reference TRBV5-6 and TRBJ1-1, is DAGVTQSPTHLIKTRGQQVTLRCSPKSGHDTVSWYQQALGQGPQFIFQYYEEEERQRGNFPDRFSGHQFPNYSSELNVNALLLGDSALYLCASSLRYTEAFFGQGTRLTVV.

The V call is TRBV28, the J call TRBJ1-4, with D hard to call. This CDR3 region has 12 residues. Trimming cost V 4 bases and J 3 bases, with 3 bases left between them. Germline CDR1 and CDR2: MDHEN and SYDVKM. CDR3 nucleotides: TGTGCCAGCAGTTCTCCTAATGAAAAACTGTTTTTT. Translation: CASSSPNEKLFF.

This chain uses TRBV11-2 with TRBJ2-1; 9 bases are a match to TRBD2. With V trimmed by 6 bases and J by 10 bases, 10 bases remained unmatched. From germline, CDR1 is SGHAT and CDR2 FQNNGV. The CDR3 totals 14 residues. CDR3: CASRRRLAANEQFF. In nucleotides, the CDR3 is TGTGCCAGCAGGCGACGACTAGCGGCGAACGAGCAGTTCTTC. The full variable domain, its missing parts supplied by reference TRBV11-2 and TRBJ2-1, is EAGVAQSPRYKIIEKRQSVAFWCNPISGHATLYWYQQILGQGPKLLIQFQNNGVVDDSQLPKDRFSAERLKGVDSTLKIQPAKLEDSAVYLCASRRRLAANEQFFGPGTRLTVL.

The V gene is TRBV6-5, the J gene TRBJ2-1; 10 bases fit TRBD2. Trimming cost V 4 bases and J 4 bases; bases outside gene matches: 4. CDR1 and CDR2 from the germline V gene are MNHEY and SVGAGI. This CDR3 spans 15 amino acids. This chain's CDR3 is CASSSSGGNYNEQFF. Written as DNA, the CDR3 is TGTGCCAGCAGTTCTAGCGGGGGAAATTACAATGAGCAGTTCTTC.

The CDR3 sequence: CASSLLPPTSGRTDTQYF. CDR3 in DNA: TGTGCCAGCTCACTACTCCCCCCGACTAGCGGGAGAACAGATACGCAGTATTTT. The J gene is TRBJ2-3, the V gene TRBV18; 12 bases agree with TRBD2. Trimming removed 4 bases from V and 3 bases from J; junction bases left unmatched: 11. From germline, CDR1 is KGHSH and CDR2 LQKENI. This CDR3 comprises 18 residues.

The rearrangement links TRBV7-2 to TRBJ2-1; TRBD1 aligns across 11 bases. Trimming at V came to 0 bases and at J to 7 bases, leaving 2 bases not matched to a gene. This CDR3 is built from 15 residues. CDR1 SGHTA and CDR2 FQGNSA come from the germline V gene. The CDR3 coding sequence is TGTGCCAGCAGCTTAGCGGGGACAGGGGGAAATGAGCAGTTCTTC. Translating gives CASSLAGTGGNEQFF.

The chain combines TRBV6-6 with TRBJ1-1; D is uncertain. Trimming took off 4 bases at V and 7 bases at J, with 7 bases between the two ends. CDR1 is MNHNY, CDR2 SVGAGI, per germline (reference sequence). This CDR3 has 11 amino acids. The chain's CDR3 is CASSFDLEAFF. The DNA for the CDR3 is TGTGCCAGCAGTTTCGACCTTGAAGCTTTCTTT.

The J gene is TRBJ2-3, the V gene TRBV7-8; D might be TRBD2 (6 bases). Germline CDR1 reads SGHVS; CDR2 reads FQNEAQ. The CDR3 is 15 residues long. V lost 4 bases and J 0 bases, leaving 11 bases between the germline ends. The CDR3 loop reads CASSSLSGSTDTQYF. In nucleotides, the CDR3 is TGTGCCAGCAGCTCGTTGAGCGGGAGCACAGATACGCAGTATTTT.

This clone has a single count. V and J are TRBV18 and TRBJ2-5; D remains unclear. The CDR3 extends over 11 amino acids. CDR1 is KGHSH and CDR2 is LQKENI in the germline V gene. Deletions cut 4 bases from V and 5 bases from J, with 5 bases between. The CDR3 region is CASSLTETQYF. The CDR3, as DNA: TGTGCCAGCTCACTCACCGAGACCCAGTACTTC.

On this clone itself: An end of the junction differs from the germline gene, which may be a read error. The chain recombines TRBV7-7 with TRBJ2-1, with 11 nucleotides matching TRBD2. Germline lookup yields CDR1 SSHAT and CDR2 FNYEAQ (reference sequence). This CDR3 comprises 15 residues. Written as DNA, the CDR3 is TGTGCTAGCAGCTTAATACTAGCGGGGGTCAGTGAGCAGTTCTTC. This encodes CASSLILAGVSEQFF. The full variable domain, with the rest looked up from reference TRBV7-7 and TRBJ2-1, is GAGVSQSPRYKVTKRGQDVTLRCDPISSHATLYWYQQALGQGPEFLTYFNYEAQPDKSGLPSDRFSAERPEGSISTLTIQRTEQRDSAMYRCASSLILAGVSEQFFGPGTRLTVL.

The V gene is TRBV5-1, the J gene TRBJ2-5; D not certain. CDR1 is SGHRS and CDR2 is YFSETQ in the germline V gene. The CDR3 is 14 amino acids. Trimming cost V 0 bases and J 4 bases, with 10 bases left between them. The CDR3 nucleotides are TGCGCCAGCAGCTTGGACAGTTTTGGAGAGACCCAGTACTTC. Translation gives CASSLDSFGETQYF.

The chain carries TRBV2 and TRBJ2-6; 7 nucleotides align to TRBD1. This CDR3 comprises 18 residues. V trimming: 7 bases; J trimming: 4 bases; junction bases outside the gene matches: 16. The germline V gene has CDR1 SNHLY and CDR2 FYNNEI. The CDR3 nucleotides read TGTGCCAGCACTAGGTCGGAGACAGGGATAACGGGGGCCAACGTCCTGACTTTC. It is translated as CASTRSETGITGANVLTF.

V and J are TRBV7-6 and TRBJ1-1; D unclear. Per the germline V gene, CDR1 is SGHVS and CDR2 is FNYEAQ. The V gene lost 0 bases and the J gene lost 2 bases, with 7 bases spanning the gap. This CDR3 has 14 amino acids. CDR3 amino acids: CASSLAGINTEAFF. In DNA form, the CDR3 reads TGTGCCAGCAGCTTAGCCGGGATCAACACTGAAGCTTTCTTT.

This sequence joins TRBV7-8 and TRBJ2-3; no clear D. With 7 bases removed from V and 0 bases from J, the gap between germline ends came to 8 bases. Germline CDR1 and CDR2: SGHVS and FQNEAQ. The CDR3 spans 13 residues. CDR3 protein: CASIGRSTDTQYF. The CDR3 DNA reads as TGTGCCAGCATCGGCCGTAGCACAGATACGCAGTATTTT. Full variable domain (outside the CDR3, taken from reference TRBV7-8 and TRBJ2-3): GAGVSQSPRYKVAKRGQDVALRCDPISGHVSLFWYQQALGQGPEFLTYFQNEAQLDKSGLPSDRFFAERPEGSVSTLKIQRTQQEDSAVYLCASIGRSTDTQYFGPGTRLTVL.

This chain uses TRBV6-5 with TRBJ2-2; D is possibly TRBD1 (6 bases). Per the germline V gene, CDR1 is MNHEY and CDR2 is SVGAGI. V was trimmed by 6 bases and J by 6 bases, leaving 11 bases between them. The CDR3 runs 13 residues. CDR3 region: CASRSRGAGELFF. Written as DNA, the CDR3 is TGTGCCAGCAGATCCAGGGGTGCCGGGGAGCTGTTTTTT.

The rearrangement joins TRBV6-5 to TRBJ1-2, with 7 bases aligning to TRBD1. The length of the CDR3 is 15 residues. From germline, CDR1 is MNHEY and CDR2 SVGAGI. Germline trimming cut 2 bases from V and 7 bases from J; bases unmatched to any gene: 10. CDR3 bases: TGTGCCAGCAGTTACGAAAGACAGGGAGCGGGTGGCTACACCTTC. As protein: CASSYERQGAGGYTF.